This passage covers 7 T cell receptor beta chains from one sample sequenced in a study of T cells in Graves' hyperthyroidism and ophthalmopathy. RNA transcripts gave rise to amplified TCR beta CDR3 regions. Carried out on the TCR CDR3, a first-round RT-PCR used the HTBI primer set. Using its own MiXCR run on the multiplex PCR reads, TCRdb lists one record per CDR3 protein. The table includes about 600,000 distinct CDR3 sequences, 16% detected once. Sequenced material: blood. These receptors were collected from a woman in her 40s with Graves' ophthalmopathy.

The J gene is TRBJ2-1, the V gene TRBV18; TRBD1 matches 10 bases. CDR1 and CDR2 (germline): KGHSH, LQKENI. This CDR3 spans 16 amino acids. The V gene end was trimmed by 5 bases and the J gene end by 9 bases; junction bases not matched to a gene: 13. The CDR3 sequence is CASSAGTGVPGGEQFF. CDR3 bases: TGTGCCAGCTCAGCCGGGACAGGGGTACCCGGGGGTGAGCAGTTCTTC.

The chain recombines TRBV9 with TRBJ1-1, with TRBD1 identical over 9 bases. The CDR3 extends over 17 amino acids. CDR1 is SGDLS and CDR2 is YYNGEE in the germline V gene. V lost 4 bases to trimming and J lost 3 bases; unmatched junction nucleotides: 13. The CDR3 loop is CASSPSRRTGADTEAFF. The DNA for the CDR3 is TGTGCCAGCAGCCCCAGTCGGCGGACAGGGGCGGACACTGAAGCTTTCTTT.

The rearrangement joins TRBV12-3 or TRBV12-4 to TRBJ1-2; D possibly corresponds to TRBD1 (5 bases). The CDR3 consists of 12 residues. The germline V and J ends were trimmed by 3 bases and 6 bases, with 8 bases remaining between them. CDR3 loop: CASSFEGHGYTF. DNA for the CDR3: TGTGCCAGCAGTTTTGAGGGACATGGCTACACCTTC.

This clonotype was counted ten times or more. V and J are TRBV7-9 and TRBJ2-1; D is unresolved. Deletions cut 1 base from V and 9 bases from J, with 10 bases between. Germline loops: CDR1 SEHNR, CDR2 FQNEAQ (reference sequence). The CDR3 spans 13 residues. CDR3: CASSLDPLSEQFF. The CDR3 DNA reads as TGTGCCAGCAGCTTAGATCCCTTGAGTGAGCAGTTCTTC.

In this sample, this clonotype turned up many times. The rearrangement joins TRBV29-1 to TRBJ1-1; D remains unclear. The CDR3 sequence is 11 residues long. The V end was cut by 5 bases, the J end by 0 bases, with 4 bases between. CDR1 SQVTM and CDR2 ANQGSEA come from the germline V gene. The CDR3 spells CSVKLNTEAFF. For the CDR3, the DNA is TGCAGCGTTAAGTTGAACACTGAAGCTTTCTTT.

There are many counts of this clonotype. This rearrangement joins TRBV28 to TRBJ2-3; 8 bases map to TRBD2. This CDR3 region has 17 residues. Germline V lookup: CDR1 MDHEN, CDR2 SYDVKM. Trimming at V came to 2 bases and at J to 2 bases, leaving 9 bases not matched to a gene. In DNA, the CDR3 is TGTGCCAGCAGTTTAGATCTCTTAGCGGGAACCACAGATACGCAGTATTTT. Residues: CASSLDLLAGTTDTQYF. Complete variable domain (other parts from reference TRBV28 and TRBJ2-3): DVKVTQSSRYLVKRTGEKVFLECVQDMDHENMFWYRQDPGLGLRLIYFSYDVKMKEKGDIPEGYSVSREKKERFSLILESASTNQTSMYLCASSLDLLAGTTDTQYFGPGTRLTVL.

The chain employs TRBV29-1 and TRBJ2-3, with a weak D call TRBD1 (5 bases). Germline assignment: CDR1 SQVTM and CDR2 ANQGSEA. This CDR3 has 12 residues. V was pared by 4 bases and J by 2 bases, with 7 bases between. The CDR3 region has the DNA TGCAGCGTTGCGGACATCACAGATACGCAGTATTTT. Translated, it gives CSVADITDTQYF.